The next 13 T cell receptor beta chains were all read from a single sample in a study of T-cell memory formation after mild COVID-19 (dated by TCRdb to about 2021). Receptors were amplified or captured by 5' RACE. The instrument was an Illumina NovaSeq 6000. The public reads were reprocessed in TCRdb via fastp at Q25 and MiXCR, keeping in-frame beta chains. Entries are consolidated by CDR3 protein sequence, retaining the most common genes and DNA. This sample lists under 600,000 distinct CDR3 sequences; about a fifth were detected once. Around 8.4% of the sample rests with the top ten. Material for sequencing was PBMCs or a T cell subset sorted from them (not recorded which). These receptors all stem from an adult woman who had mild COVID-19 (a few samples of this study predate the infection). The sample titles of this study are shuffled in the database, so cell type and time point are left out; the donor was told from shared clones.

This clonotype was recorded a few times. The V call is TRBV14, the J call TRBJ2-1, with 8 bases lining up with TRBD2. The V and J ends lost 1 base and 4 bases, in that order; junction bases with no gene match: 9. There are 17 residues in the CDR3. The germline gives CDR1 SGHDN, CDR2 FVKESK. CDR3 nucleotides: TGTGCCAGCAGCCAAGCGGGACTAGGGGGAAATTACAATGAGCAGTTCTTC. Translated, it gives CASSQAGLGGNYNEQFF.

There are a few counts of this clonotype. V is TRBV29-1 and J is TRBJ2-7; no clear D. The CDR3 runs to 12 residues. V dropped 7 bases and J dropped 4 bases, with 14 bases sitting between them. Per the germline V gene, CDR1 is SQVTM and CDR2 is ANQGSEA. CDR3 loop: CSAARDLYEQYF. The DNA for the CDR3 is TGCAGCGCTGCAAGGGATTTATACGAGCAGTACTTC.

In DNA, the CDR3 is TGTGCCAGCAGTGAGGGACAGATGGACTACAATGAGCAGTTCTTC. Its translation: CASSEGQMDYNEQFF. This chain uses TRBV25-1 with TRBJ2-1, with 7 positions matching TRBD1. With V trimmed by 3 bases and J by 3 bases, 5 bases remained unmatched. The germline V gene has CDR1 MGHDK and CDR2 SYGVNS. The CDR3 runs to 15 residues.

This clonotype has at least ten counts. V is TRBV7-2 and J is TRBJ2-3; no clear D. With 3 bases removed from V and 6 bases from J, the gap between germline ends came to 7 bases. The CDR3 extends over 12 amino acids. Germline V gene lookup returns CDR1 SGHTA and CDR2 FQGNSA. CDR3 protein: CASSLFGDTQYF. CDR3 coding DNA: TGTGCCAGCAGCTTGTTTGGCGATACGCAGTATTTT. Drawing the rest from reference TRBV7-2 and TRBJ2-3, the complete variable domain is GAGVSQSPSNKVTEKGKDVELRCDPISGHTALYWYRQSLGQGLEFLIYFQGNSAPDKSGLPSDRFSAERTGGSVSTLTIQRTQQEDSAVYLCASSLFGDTQYFGPGTRLTVL.

This clonotype was counted only a few times. The genes are TRBV2 and TRBJ2-5; D possibly matches TRBD1 or TRBD2 (5 bases each). Germline V gives CDR1 SNHLY, CDR2 FYNNEI. V lost 6 bases, J lost 5 bases, and 16 bases lay in between. The CDR3 totals 14 residues. CDR3 sequence reads: CASRLLGTSETQYF. DNA for the CDR3: TGTGCCAGCAGGTTACTTGGGACCTCGGAGACCCAGTACTTC.

This clonotype was counted only a few times. This sequence joins TRBV15 and TRBJ1-5, with D maybe TRBD1 (5 bases). CDR3 length equals 13 residues. The germline CDR1 and CDR2 sequences are LNHNV and YYDKDF (reference sequence). V lost 1 base and J lost 5, with 6 bases in between. CDR3 protein: CATSRVGDQPQHF. DNA of the CDR3: TGTGCCACCAGCAGAGTGGGGGATCAGCCCCAGCATTTT.

The sample holds a few counts of this clonotype. The chain uses TRBV24-1 and TRBJ1-1; 9 positions agree with TRBD1. Losses at the gene ends were 7 bases for V and 3 bases for J; bases not matched to a gene: 5. Germline values: CDR1 KGHDR, CDR2 SFDVKD. There are 14 residues in the CDR3. Here the CDR3 reads CATSAGTGHTEAFF. The CDR3 DNA follows: TGTGCCACCAGCGCCGGGACAGGGCACACTGAAGCTTTCTTT.

The chain is built from TRBV7-2 and TRBJ2-5; D is uncertain. This CDR3 has 16 residues. V dropped 2 bases and J dropped 1 base, with 14 bases sitting between them. In germline, CDR1 is SGHTA, CDR2 FQGNSA. DNA of the CDR3: TGTGCCAGCAGCTTAAACCCGGCTAGACCCCAAGAGACCCAGTACTTC. Translating gives CASSLNPARPQETQYF.

In this sample, this clonotype turned up a few times. The gene calls are TRBV24-1 and TRBJ1-2, with 7 positions matching TRBD1. The CDR3 contains 12 residues. Trimming at V came to 5 bases and at J to 8 bases, leaving 4 bases not matched to a gene. Germline V gives CDR1 KGHDR, CDR2 SFDVKD. CDR3 DNA: TGTGCCACCAGTGGAGGGGGCCGGGGCTACACCTTC. It encodes CATSGGGRGYTF.

The chain couples TRBV12-3 or TRBV12-4 to TRBJ1-1, with 9 bases identical to TRBD1. The CDR3 contains 15 residues. The V gene end was trimmed by 6 bases and the J gene end by 5 bases; junction bases not matched to a gene: 10. The CDR3 is CASSRPGQGFTEAFF. The CDR3 DNA follows: TGTGCCAGCAGCCGTCCGGGACAGGGTTTTACTGAAGCTTTCTTT.

V is TRBV20-1 and J is TRBJ2-2; TRBD2 agrees at 8 bases. V was pared by 0 bases and J by 2 bases, with 5 bases of the junction left unmatched. Germline V gene lookup returns CDR1 DFQATT and CDR2 SNEGSKA (reference sequence). The CDR3 sequence is 16 residues long. The CDR3 DNA sequence: TGCAGTGCTAGAGACGGGAGGGCCAGTAACACCGGGGAGCTGTTTTTT. It yields the protein CSARDGRASNTGELFF.

This clonotype was counted between two and nine times. V is TRBV11-2 and J is TRBJ2-7; 8 bases are shared with TRBD1. V was pared by 3 bases and J by 3 bases, with 13 bases of the junction left unmatched. Germline V gene lookup returns CDR1 SGHAT and CDR2 FQNNGV. The CDR3 is 17 residues long. Written as DNA, the CDR3 is TGTGCCAGCAGCTTCATTAGTACGGGACAGGCTCTCTACGAGCAGTACTTC. Translation: CASSFISTGQALYEQYF.

This clonotype has just a few counts. The rearrangement joins TRBV5-1 to TRBJ2-3; D not resolved. CDR3 length: 15 residues. Germline-derived CDR1 and CDR2 are SGHRS and YFSETQ. V was cut by 0 bases and J by 1 base, with 9 bases left in between. The CDR3 DNA reads as TGCGCCAGCAGCTTGGGCGGTAGGGGCACAGATACGCAGTATTTT. As protein: CASSLGGRGTDTQYF.